The 5 T cell receptor beta chains in this list originate from one sample, sequenced in a study of T-cell memory formation after mild COVID-19. From the 5' RACE reads, TCRdb called clonotypes with MiXCR, one entry per CDR3 protein. The sample includes some 320,000 distinct CDR3 sequences, approximately 15% of them seen just once. Sequenced: PBMCs or a T cell subset sorted from them (not recorded which). Receptors were obtained from a man aged 18-30 years who had mild COVID-19 (a few samples of this study predate the infection). Cell type and time point are not known.

The chain joins TRBV5-1 to TRBJ2-5; no definite D call. V was trimmed by 6 bases and J by 0 bases, leaving 12 bases between them. Germline V CDR1 and CDR2: SGHRS, YFSETQ. This CDR3 has 14 residues. The CDR3 DNA reads TGCGCCAGCACCAGCGCATCGTACCAAGAGACCCAGTACTTC. Translated: CASTSASYQETQYF.

The V call is TRBV28, the J call TRBJ1-2; no clear D gene. This CDR3 is built from 15 residues. V was clipped by 7 bases and J by 5 bases, with 20 bases between them. Germline values: CDR1 MDHEN, CDR2 SYDVKM. DNA for the CDR3: TGTGCCAGCACCACAACACCTGGCAGTACTTATGGCTACACCTTC. Protein: CASTTTPGSTYGYTF.

In its sample, this clonotype was seen a few times. The chain uses TRBV12-3 or TRBV12-4 and TRBJ1-5; 9 bases map to TRBD1. V shed 3 bases and J 5 bases; nucleotides not matched to a gene: 2. This CDR3 is 14 amino acids long. CDR3 sequence reads: CASSLGDRDQPQHF. The CDR3 nucleotides are TGTGCCAGCAGTTTGGGGGACAGGGATCAGCCCCAGCATTTT.

The V and J genes are TRBV6-6 and TRBJ1-1, with TRBD1 matching over 7 bases. The CDR3 has 16 amino acids. V trimming: 5 bases; J trimming: 3 bases; junction bases outside the gene matches: 12. The germline CDR1 and CDR2 sequences are MNHNY and SVGAGI (reference sequence). CDR3 sequence reads: CASSPFRGNPYTEAFF. In DNA, the CDR3 is TGTGCCAGCAGTCCATTCAGGGGGAATCCCTACACTGAAGCTTTCTTT.

This clonotype occurred many times. This chain connects TRBV7-2 to TRBJ1-5; a possible D gene is TRBD1 (6 bases). Trimming stripped 3 bases from V and 1 base from J, with 16 bases between. The CDR3 extends over 17 amino acids. Germline CDR1 reads SGHTA; CDR2 reads FQGNSA. The CDR3 nucleotides are TGTGCCAGCAGCTTGTGGCACTCGGGACAAAGCAATCAGCCCCAGCATTTT. The encoded protein is CASSLWHSGQSNQPQHF.